Following are 25 T cell receptor beta chains from one sample sequenced in a study of control samples from healthy donors and cancer patients. Repertoires were generated with immunoSEQ multiplex PCR, while TCRdb's copy carries only in-frame clones and drops some. The sample carries around 71,000 clones, roughly 86% recorded once. The sequencing input was PBMCs. The receptors come from a woman aged 45-60 years with head and neck cancer.

This clone was recorded a few times. The chain joins TRBV5-1 to TRBJ2-7; D gene unclear. The CDR3 spans 18 residues. CDR1 is SGHRS, CDR2 YFSETQ, per germline. Trimming shortened V by 4 bases and J by 3 bases, and 26 bases separated the two germline ends. The CDR3 sequence: CASSPLGIGVAINYEQYF. The CDR3 region has the DNA TGCGCCAGCAGCCCCCTTGGCATCGGTGTCGCGATAAACTACGAGCAGTACTTC.

The chain is built from TRBV2 and TRBJ1-2; D is ambiguous. Germline V lookup: CDR1 SNHLY, CDR2 FYNNEI. This CDR3 is 13 amino acids long. The V end lost 11 bases, the J end lost 6 bases, and 19 bases lay between the germline ends. The CDR3 DNA sequence: TGTGCCCGTACCCCCGGGAGAGAAAATGGCTACACCTTC. This sequence encodes CARTPGRENGYTF.

The chain links TRBV7-2 to TRBJ2-1, with a weak D call TRBD1 (6 bases). Germline V gene data show CDR1 as SGHTA and CDR2 as FQGNSA. The CDR3 extends over 14 amino acids. V was cut by 4 bases and J by 4 bases, with 11 bases left in between. The CDR3 nucleotides are TGTGCCAGCAGCTCAGGGGTCCGATACAATGAGCAGTTCTTC. This sequence encodes CASSSGVRYNEQFF.

The V call is TRBV4-2, the J call TRBJ1-2; D is undetermined. Looked up from germline, CDR1 is LGHNA and CDR2 is YNFKEQ. Trimming removed 0 bases at V and 0 bases at J, with 8 bases between. The CDR3 is 15 amino acids. The CDR3 region has the DNA TGTGCCAGCAGCCAAGAGAAAACCGCTAACTATGGCTACACCTTC. Amino acid sequence: CASSQEKTANYGYTF.

The genes are TRBV19 and TRBJ1-1; no reliable D call. V gave up 3 bases and J gave up 9 bases, with 11 bases separating them. The germline CDR1 and CDR2 sequences are LNHDA and SQIVND (reference sequence). The CDR3 length is 12 residues. CDR3: CASSMRWAKAFF. The CDR3 bases are TGTGCCAGTAGTATGAGGTGGGCGAAAGCTTTCTTT. Full variable domain (remainder filled in from reference TRBV19 and TRBJ1-1): DGGITQSPKYLFRKEGQNVTLSCEQNLNHDAMYWYRQDPGQGLRLIYYSQIVNDFQKGDIAEGYSVSREKKESFPLTVTSAQKNPTAFYLCASSMRWAKAFFGQGTRLTVV.

V is TRBV11-2 and J is TRBJ1-4, with 9 bases aligning to TRBD1. The CDR3 spans 15 residues. Germline trimming cut 3 bases from V and 7 bases from J; bases unmatched to any gene: 6. Germline CDR1 and CDR2: SGHAT and FQNNGV. Here the CDR3 DNA reads TGTGCCAGCAGCTTCGGGACAGGGATGGGTGAAAAACTGTTTTTT. It yields the protein CASSFGTGMGEKLFF.

The chain uses TRBV7-8 and TRBJ2-7; the D is unclear. CDR3 length: 14 residues. Per the germline V gene, CDR1 is SGHVS and CDR2 is FQNEAQ. V dropped 1 base and J dropped 2 bases, with 9 bases sitting between them. The CDR3 protein is CASSLEYGPYEQYF. The CDR3 nucleotides are TGTGCCAGCAGCTTAGAGTACGGGCCCTACGAGCAGTACTTC.

Points on this clone: This sample also contains other DNA sequences that code for the same CDR3. The chain combines TRBV3-1 (or the pseudogene TRBV3-2) with TRBJ1-3; D gene unclear. CDR1 LGHDT and CDR2 YNNKEL come from the germline V gene (reference sequence). V lost 4 bases to trimming and J lost 1 base, with 2 bases between them. The CDR3 totals 12 residues. The DNA of the CDR3 is TGTGCCAGCAGCCGATCTGGAAACACCATATATTTT. Amino acids: CASSRSGNTIYF.

This clone was found a few times. V gene TRBV4-1 combines with J gene TRBJ2-7; 7 bases align to TRBD2. This CDR3 has 15 amino acids. From germline, CDR1 is MGHRA and CDR2 YSYEKL. V was pared by 1 base and J by 5 bases, with 8 bases of the junction left unmatched. CDR3 DNA: TGCGCCAGCAGCCAAGCGGTGGCTGGGGGGGACGAGCAGTACTTC. This gives the protein CASSQAVAGGDEQYF.

The J gene is TRBJ2-5, the V gene TRBV9; D call uncertain. This CDR3 comprises 15 residues. Germline CDR1 is SGDLS and CDR2 is YYNGEE. V gave up 0 bases and J gave up 0 bases, with 9 bases separating them. The CDR3 loop reads CASSVDPTNQETQYF. CDR3 nucleotides: TGTGCCAGCAGCGTAGACCCTACAAACCAAGAGACCCAGTACTTC.

V and J are TRBV7-2 and TRBJ2-1; 9 positions agree with TRBD2. Losses at the gene ends were 0 bases for V and 5 bases for J; bases not matched to a gene: 2. The CDR3 length is 15 residues. Germline V gives CDR1 SGHTA, CDR2 FQGNSA. The CDR3 protein is CASSLASGGHNEQFF. CDR3 nucleotide sequence: TGTGCCAGCAGCTTAGCCAGCGGGGGGCACAATGAGCAGTTCTTC.

This clone has more than one count but fewer than ten. This CDR3 reads CASSSYSLDRGGTEAFF. CDR3 nucleotides: TGTGCCAGCAGTTCCTACTCCCTGGACAGGGGCGGCACTGAAGCTTTCTTT. V usage is TRBV6-2 or TRBV6-3 and J usage is TRBJ1-1; 9 nucleotides match TRBD1. Germline V lookup: CDR1 MNHEY, CDR2 SVGEGT. The CDR3 has 17 amino acids. Trimming took 4 bases from V and 4 from J; bases not matched to a gene: 13.

V usage is TRBV2 and J usage is TRBJ1-4; D ambiguous. The germline CDR1 and CDR2 sequences are SNHLY and FYNNEI. Between the trimmed V and J ends, which lost 1 base and 5 bases, there was a span of 8 bases. This CDR3 contains 14 residues. The CDR3 reads CASSEGGRNEKLFF. The DNA for the CDR3 is TGTGCCAGCAGTGAAGGTGGAAGAAATGAAAAACTGTTTTTT. Full variable domain (outside the CDR3, taken from reference TRBV2 and TRBJ1-4): EPEVTQTPSHQVTQMGQEVILRCVPISNHLYFYWYRQILGQKVEFLVSFYNNEISEKSEIFDDQFSVERPDGSNFTLKIRSTKLEDSAMYFCASSEGGRNEKLFFGSGTQLSVL.

V gene TRBV5-1 combines with J gene TRBJ1-4; D is perhaps TRBD1 (5 bases). CDR1 and CDR2 (germline): SGHRS, YFSETQ. V dropped 2 bases and J dropped 2 bases, with 7 bases sitting between them. This CDR3 is built from 14 residues. The CDR3 region is CASSFEGTNEKLFF. CDR3 DNA: TGCGCCAGCAGCTTCGAGGGGACTAATGAAAAACTGTTTTTT.

J is TRBJ1-4 and V is TRBV30; possibly TRBD1 for D (6 bases). Trimming took 5 bases from V and 10 from J, leaving 11 bases between them. Per germline, CDR1 GTSNPN and CDR2 SVGIG (reference sequence). The CDR3 length is 11 residues. The CDR3 sequence: CAWGEGGKLFF. CDR3 nucleotides: TGTGCCTGGGGGGAGGGGGGAAAACTGTTTTTT.

The V gene is TRBV5-1, the J gene TRBJ2-7, with 7 bases aligning to TRBD2. CDR1 SGHRS and CDR2 YFSETQ come from the germline V gene. The CDR3 length is 15 residues. The ends lost 1 base at V and 2 bases at J; junction bases unmatched: 6. The CDR3 loop is CASSLNGGGAYEQYF. CDR3 DNA: TGCGCCAGCAGCTTGAACGGCGGGGGAGCCTACGAGCAGTACTTC. Full variable domain (missing parts from reference TRBV5-1 and TRBJ2-7): KAGVTQTPRYLIKTRGQQVTLSCSPISGHRSVSWYQQTPGQGLQFLFEYFSETQRNKGNFPGRFSGRQFSNSRSEMNVSTLELGDSALYLCASSLNGGGAYEQYFGPGTRLTVT.

This chain links TRBV5-1 with TRBJ2-7; D might be TRBD2 (6 bases). V was pared by 4 bases and J by 2 bases, with 19 bases between. Germline assignment: CDR1 SGHRS and CDR2 YFSETQ. The CDR3 spans 16 residues. CDR3 residues: CASSPSGGGSTYEQYF. For the CDR3, the DNA is TGCGCCAGCAGCCCCTCCGGGGGAGGTTCGACCTACGAGCAGTACTTC.

V usage is TRBV5-1 and J usage is TRBJ2-7; either TRBD1 or TRBD2 may supply D (6 bases each). The CDR3 spans 15 residues. Trimming pared 2 bases from V and 0 bases from J, leaving 12 bases between. Germline V gene sequence: CDR1 SGHRS, CDR2 YFSETQ. The CDR3 nucleotides are TGCGCCAGCAGCTTTGGGGGGCAGAGCTCCTACGAGCAGTACTTC. It codes for CASSFGGQSSYEQYF.

The chain carries TRBV19 and TRBJ2-7, with a possible D match to TRBD2 (6 bases). Germline loops: CDR1 LNHDA, CDR2 SQIVND (reference sequence). This CDR3 is built from 12 residues. V gave up 6 bases and J gave up 6 bases, with 12 bases separating them. The CDR3 coding sequence is TGTGCCAGTAGCCCCGGGGGTGGCGAGCAGTACTTC. It codes for CASSPGGGEQYF.

The CDR3 nucleotides are TGTGCCAGCAGTTTACTTGGGACGACTGAAGCTTTCTTT. This translates into CASSLLGTTEAFF. The V and J genes are TRBV12-3 or TRBV12-4 and TRBJ1-1; D perhaps matches TRBD1 (5 bases). V was shortened by 2 bases and J by 5 bases, with 9 bases between the two germline ends. The CDR3 sequence is 13 residues long.

The genes are TRBV5-4 and TRBJ1-1; 10 nucleotides line up with TRBD1. CDR1 and CDR2 (germline): SGHNT, YYREEE (reference sequence). Trimming cost V 4 bases and J 6 bases; bases outside gene matches: 9. This CDR3 is built from 15 residues. DNA of the CDR3: TGTGCCAGCAGCAAATGGGACAGGGGTTATTCTGAAGCTTTCTTT. Residues: CASSKWDRGYSEAFF. The entire variable domain, with the rest obtained from reference TRBV5-4 and TRBJ1-1, is as follows: ETGVTQSPTHLIKTRGQQVTLRCSSQSGHNTVSWYQQALGQGPQFIFQYYREEENGRGNFPPRFSGLQFPNYSSELNVNALELDDSALYLCASSKWDRGYSEAFFGQGTRLTVV.

A note on this clone: The junction differs from germline at one of its ends, possibly a read error. V gene TRBV19 combines with J gene TRBJ2-3, with D maybe TRBD1 (6 bases). The CDR3 loop spans 13 amino acids. Looked up from germline, CDR1 is LNHDA and CDR2 is SQIVND (reference sequence). The CDR3 sequence: CASRGQGTDTQYF. Here the CDR3 DNA reads TGTGCGAGTAGAGGGCAGGGGACAGATACGCAGTATTTT. Full variable domain (missing parts from reference TRBV19 and TRBJ2-3): DGGITQSPKYLFRKEGQNVTLSCEQNLNHDAMYWYRQDPGQGLRLIYYSQIVNDFQKGDIAEGYSVSREKKESFPLTVTSAQKNPTAFYLCASRGQGTDTQYFGPGTRLTVL.

V gene TRBV6-2 or TRBV6-3 combines with J gene TRBJ2-2; D call uncertain. V was cut by 2 bases and J by 6 bases, with 13 bases left in between. Germline assignment: CDR1 MNHEY and CDR2 SVGEGT. The CDR3 sequence is 15 residues long. The CDR3 sequence: CASSYRELSAGELFF. CDR3 sequence (DNA): TGTGCCAGCAGTTACAGGGAATTATCGGCCGGGGAGCTGTTTTTT.

The CDR3 loop is CASSGKTGAPTNSPLHF. CDR3 sequence (DNA): TGTGCCAGCAGCGGAAAAACAGGGGCGCCTACTAATTCACCCCTCCACTTT. This chain joins TRBV7-9 and TRBJ1-6, with 7 bases identical to TRBD1. In germline, CDR1 is SEHNR, CDR2 FQNEAQ (reference sequence). V was clipped by 5 bases and J by 6 bases; unmatched bases: 13. This CDR3 region has 17 residues.

The rearrangement joins TRBV4-3 to TRBJ1-6, with TRBD1 as a possible D gene (6 bases). Trimming shortened V by 0 bases and J by 11 bases, and 14 bases separated the two germline ends. The germline CDR1 and CDR2 sequences are LGHNA and YSLEER. The CDR3 length is 15 residues. In nucleotides, the CDR3 is TGCGCCAGCAGCCAAGATACTGGACAGACTACACCCCTCCACTTT. This gives the protein CASSQDTGQTTPLHF.